This TCR beta chain was recorded in a study of tumor and adjacent non-tumor tissue in lung cancer. Overall study findings and caveats: Compared with tumor, normal lung showed significantly lower TCR diversity.

TCRbeta libraries were built with three rounds of nested PCR, modified from ARM-PCR. TCRdb recomputed calls from the multiplex PCR reads with MiXCR, one row per CDR3 protein. The sample holds 94,000 or so distinct CDR3 sequences, more than 75% seen once. This clonotype was observed many times. Its target is not known. CDR3 length: 11 amino acids. Between the trimmed V and J ends, which lost 6 bases and 6 bases, there was a span of 3 bases. CDR1 and CDR2 (germline): SGHTA, FQGNSA. RNA was extracted from bulk tissue without any cell sorting. The normal lung tissue was taken more than 3 cm from the tumor edge.

The rearrangement joins TRBV7-2 to TRBJ1-6, with D hard to call. The material sequenced was distant non-tumor lung tissue. The TCR was taken from a woman between 50 and 59 years old with non-small cell lung cancer. DNA of the CDR3: TGTGCCAGCAGTCTTAATTCACCCCTCCACTTT. This codes for CASSLNSPLHF.